A single sample gave rise to the 27 T cell receptor beta chains below, sequenced in a study of shared clonotypes between healthy human individuals. TCRdb's table, derived via immunoSEQ multiplex PCR, lists solely in-frame clones and lacks some. Found here are millions of clones, roughly 94% of them singletons; the top ten hold roughly 0.13%. The sample consisted of naive CD4+ T cells sorted from blood. Stated subset: CD45RA+ positively selected. These TCRs come from a man younger than 35 in good health.

The V gene is TRBV4-3, the J gene TRBJ1-2; the D gene is possibly TRBD1 (5 bases). Trimming removed 4 bases from V and 4 bases from J, with 25 bases in between. CDR1 is LGHNA, CDR2 YSLEER, per germline. This CDR3 has 18 amino acids. The chain's CDR3 is CASSPPGRQQVFLYGYTF. In DNA form, the CDR3 reads TGCGCCAGCAGCCCCCCCGGGAGGCAACAGGTGTTCCTCTATGGCTACACCTTC.

The chain is built from TRBV7-2 and TRBJ2-2, with 8 bases fitting TRBD2. This CDR3 has 16 amino acids. J lost 1 base, V lost 1 base, and 2 bases had no gene match. Germline CDR1 and CDR2: SGHTA and FQGNSA. This CDR3 is CASSLGTSQNTGELFF. CDR3 nucleotide sequence: TGTGCCAGCAGCTTAGGGACTAGCCAGAACACCGGGGAGCTGTTTTTT.

The chain employs TRBV29-1 and TRBJ2-7; D is unclear. Germline V gene data show CDR1 as SQVTM and CDR2 as ANQGSEA. CDR3 size: 12 residues. V was cut by 3 bases and J by 5 bases, with 11 bases left in between. CDR3 region: CSVEDGVDEQYF. CDR3 nucleotide sequence: TGCAGCGTTGAGGACGGCGTCGACGAGCAGTACTTC.

The CDR3 is CASSRVGGQEAFF. CDR3 DNA: TGCGCCAGCAGCCGGGTAGGGGGCCAGGAAGCTTTCTTT. The chain combines TRBV5-1 with TRBJ1-1; the match to TRBD1 covers 7 bases. The germline CDR1 and CDR2 sequences are SGHRS and YFSETQ. This CDR3 spans 13 amino acids. V shed 4 bases, J shed 8 bases, and the junction held 8 bases outside the gene matches.

This clone was found once. This sequence joins TRBV5-1 and TRBJ2-7, with a tentative D call TRBD1 (5 bases). Germline V gene sequence: CDR1 SGHRS, CDR2 YFSETQ. V was cut by 2 bases and J by 0 bases, with 18 bases left in between. The CDR3 loop spans 17 amino acids. This CDR3 is CASSLWASRGSSYEQYF. DNA for the CDR3: TGCGCCAGCAGCTTATGGGCCTCAAGGGGAAGCTCCTACGAGCAGTACTTC.

The chain carries TRBV7-9 and TRBJ2-3; D is perhaps TRBD2 (7 bases). This CDR3 region has 15 residues. V lost 7 bases to trimming and J lost 3 bases, with 17 bases between them. Germline V lookup: CDR1 SEHNR, CDR2 FQNEAQ (reference sequence). CDR3: CASTLRRGGTDTQYF. The CDR3 nucleotides are TGTGCCAGCACCCTTAGAAGGGGGGGGACAGATACGCAGTATTTT.

Concerning this clone itself: At one of its ends the junction is not consistent with the germline gene, which may arise from a read error. V and J are TRBV28 and TRBJ1-2, with no clear D. This CDR3 region has 10 residues. Looked up from germline, CDR1 is MDHEN and CDR2 is SYDVKM. Here the CDR3 reads CASSLDGVDF. The CDR3, as DNA: TGTGCCAGCAGCCTGGACGGAGTCGACTTC.

As to this clone: The sample holds other DNA sequences that translate to the same CDR3. V and J are TRBV30 and TRBJ1-3, with 7 nucleotides matching TRBD1. Germline V gene lookup returns CDR1 GTSNPN and CDR2 SVGIG (reference sequence). V trimming: 2 bases; J trimming: 2 bases; junction bases outside the gene matches: 3. This CDR3 has 14 residues. CDR3 DNA sequence: TGTGCCTGGAGTCCCGGGACAGCTGGAAACACCATATATTTT. It translates to CAWSPGTAGNTIYF.

The chain joins TRBV14 to TRBJ1-2, with D hard to call. The V gene's germline CDR1 is SGHDN and CDR2 FVKESK. V lost 4 bases and J 4 bases, leaving 10 bases between the germline ends. This CDR3 is 13 amino acids long. This CDR3 reads CASSPKGIYGYTF. For the CDR3, the DNA is TGTGCCAGCAGCCCAAAAGGGATCTATGGCTACACCTTC.

CDR3 region: CASSEASTGANYGYTF. CDR3 nucleotides: TGTGCCAGCAGTGAAGCGTCGACAGGAGCTAACTATGGCTACACCTTC. This chain joins TRBV6-1 and TRBJ1-2; possible D gene TRBD1, 6 bases. The germline V gene encodes CDR1 MNHNS and CDR2 SASEGT. The V end lost 0 bases, the J end lost 0 bases, and 11 bases lay between the germline ends. The CDR3 has 16 residues.

This clone was observed a single time. V gene TRBV4-1 combines with J gene TRBJ1-5; possibly TRBD1 for D (5 bases). CDR3 size: 15 residues. Germline-derived CDR1 and CDR2 are MGHRA and YSYEKL. The V end lost 0 bases, the J end lost 5 bases, and 11 bases lay between the germline ends. This CDR3 is CASSQDGMGDQPQHF. CDR3 coding DNA: TGCGCCAGCAGCCAAGATGGGATGGGGGATCAGCCCCAGCATTTT.

The V gene is TRBV10-1, the J gene TRBJ1-1; the match to TRBD1 covers 8 bases. CDR1 and CDR2 from the germline V gene are WNHNN and SYGVQD (reference sequence). V lost 2 bases, J lost 5 bases, and 4 bases stayed unmatched. The CDR3 is made up of 14 amino acids. This chain's CDR3 is CASSEAGGRTEAFF. The CDR3 nucleotides read TGCGCCAGCAGTGAGGCAGGGGGCCGGACTGAAGCTTTCTTT.

The rearrangement joins TRBV5-1 to TRBJ2-2, with 10 bases matching TRBD1. This CDR3 region has 16 residues. The V gene's germline CDR1 is SGHRS and CDR2 YFSETQ. V dropped 4 bases and J dropped 5; count of bases not matched to a gene: 8. The CDR3 sequence: CASSPSGTGVTGELFF. Written as DNA, the CDR3 is TGCGCCAGCAGCCCCTCCGGGACAGGGGTTACCGGGGAGCTGTTTTTT.

In this sample, this clone turned up once. The chain has TRBV11-2 and TRBJ1-5, with D unclear. Germline CDR1 and CDR2: SGHAT and FQNNGV. The CDR3 extends over 13 amino acids. The V end was cut by 1 base, the J end by 7 bases, with 8 bases between. Here the CDR3 reads CASSLALDQPQHF. The CDR3 bases are TGTGCCAGCAGCTTAGCTTTAGACCAGCCCCAGCATTTT.

J is TRBJ2-1 and V is TRBV5-4; D call uncertain. Germline V CDR1 and CDR2: SGHNT, YYREEE (reference sequence). V shed 3 bases and J shed 8 bases, with 15 bases lying between them. CDR3 length: 14 residues. DNA of the CDR3: TGTGCCAGCAGCTCCCCACGTGAGAGACATGAGCAGTTCTTC. Residues: CASSSPRERHEQFF.

A remark on this clone: Other DNA sequences from this sample encode an identical CDR3 as well. The chain employs TRBV5-1 and TRBJ2-1; 10 bases align to TRBD2. This CDR3 has 15 amino acids. Germline-derived CDR1 and CDR2 are SGHRS and YFSETQ. With 4 bases clipped from V and 7 bases from J, the junction kept 8 bases outside the gene matches. CDR3 coding DNA: TGCGCCAGCAGCCTCCGGCTAGCGGGAGATAATGAGCAGTTCTTC. Its translation: CASSLRLAGDNEQFF.

This chain links TRBV5-1 with TRBJ1-4; TRBD1 is a possible D gene (5 bases). V lost 1 base to trimming and J lost 5 bases, with 12 bases between them. CDR3 size: 15 residues. The germline V gene has CDR1 SGHRS and CDR2 YFSETQ. CDR3 sequence (DNA): TGCGCCAGCAGCTTGCCGGGGGACCGGAATGAAAAACTGTTTTTT. Translated, it gives CASSLPGDRNEKLFF.

The CDR3 is CASSSGGLAGALQYF. CDR3 nucleotide sequence: TGTGCCAGCAGCTCTGGGGGGCTAGCGGGAGCACTGCAGTACTTC. This sequence joins TRBV2 and TRBJ2-7; 10 bases fit TRBD2. The germline V gene encodes CDR1 SNHLY and CDR2 FYNNEI. CDR3 length: 15 amino acids. J was trimmed by 9 bases and V by 6 bases; bases with no gene match: 14.

The rearrangement uses TRBV28 and TRBJ2-5; weak D call: TRBD2 (7 bases). Germline lookup yields CDR1 MDHEN and CDR2 SYDVKM. The V end lost 4 bases, the J end lost 5 bases, and 11 bases lay between the germline ends. The CDR3 is 13 residues long. For the CDR3, the DNA is TGTGCCAGCAGTTCTGGGGGGGCGGAGACCCAGTACTTC. Amino acid sequence: CASSSGGAETQYF.

This chain joins TRBV10-3 and TRBJ2-3; D is uncertain. Trimming left V 0 bases short and J 1 base short, with 8 bases between. Germline V gene lookup returns CDR1 ENHRY and CDR2 SYGVKD. There are 15 residues in the CDR3. CDR3 loop: CAISESSTRTDTQYF. In DNA form, the CDR3 reads TGTGCCATCAGTGAGTCGAGTACCCGCACAGATACGCAGTATTTT.

The genes are TRBV5-1 and TRBJ2-3; D is unclear. CDR1 and CDR2 (germline): SGHRS, YFSETQ. Deletions cut 2 bases from V and 4 bases from J, with 11 bases between. The CDR3 has 14 amino acids. CDR3 nucleotide sequence: TGCGCCAGCAGCTTCGATCTGGGCGCAGATACGCAGTATTTT. Translating it yields CASSFDLGADTQYF.

The chain joins TRBV7-2 to TRBJ1-2, with 7 bases aligning to TRBD1. Germline trimming cut 2 bases from V and 8 bases from J; bases unmatched to any gene: 11. The CDR3 spans 15 residues. In germline, CDR1 is SGHTA, CDR2 FQGNSA. The CDR3 bases are TGTGCCAGCAGCTTAATAGGAGGGGGCCCCAAAGGCTACACCTTC. Translation: CASSLIGGGPKGYTF.

J is TRBJ1-4 and V is TRBV4-3; D might be TRBD1 (5 bases). This CDR3 contains 15 residues. CDR1 and CDR2 from the germline V gene are LGHNA and YSLEER. The germline V and J ends were trimmed by 3 bases and 7 bases, with 15 bases remaining between them. CDR3 sequence: CASSHPGGLGEKLFF. As DNA, the CDR3 is TGCGCCAGCAGCCACCCCGGGGGATTGGGTGAAAAACTGTTTTTT.

The chain joins TRBV6-1 to TRBJ1-3, with D maybe TRBD1 (6 bases). This CDR3 comprises 21 residues. Germline loops: CDR1 MNHNS, CDR2 SASEGT. Between the trimmed V and J ends, which lost 6 bases and 5 bases, there was a span of 35 bases. The DNA for the CDR3 is TGTGCCAGCAGCGAATATTCGGGACCCACCGGGGGCTCCCCCACCCGAAACACCATATATTTT. Its protein product is CASSEYSGPTGGSPTRNTIYF.

The rearrangement links TRBV19 to TRBJ2-1; D may be TRBD1 (6 bases). The CDR3 totals 16 residues. Trimming left V 1 base short and J 0 bases short, with 10 bases between. CDR1 is LNHDA and CDR2 is SQIVND in the germline V gene (reference sequence). For the CDR3, the DNA is TGTGCCAGTAGTATAGGGGCAGGGGTCTCCTACAATGAGCAGTTCTTC. This codes for CASSIGAGVSYNEQFF.

This rearrangement joins TRBV18 to TRBJ2-7, with TRBD1 matching 9 bases. Germline loops: CDR1 KGHSH, CDR2 LQKENI. The CDR3 runs 17 residues. The V gene end was trimmed by 3 bases and the J gene end by 4 bases; junction bases not matched to a gene: 13. As DNA, the CDR3 is TGTGCCAGCTCACCGTCCCTAGGGACAGGGCGATTGTACGAGCAGTACTTC. Its translation is CASSPSLGTGRLYEQYF.

This chain uses TRBV10-1 with TRBJ2-4; D unclear. This CDR3 is 12 amino acids long. Germline-derived CDR1 and CDR2 are WNHNN and SYGVQD (reference sequence). Between the trimmed V and J ends, which lost 2 bases and 8 bases, there was a span of 7 bases. This chain's CDR3 is CASSEVRHIQYF. The CDR3 DNA sequence: TGCGCCAGCAGTGAGGTTCGTCACATTCAGTACTTC.